This T cell receptor (beta chain) was recorded in a study of blood T cell repertoires in COVID-19. Across the study: Sites in the United States, Italy and Spain provided acute and convalescent COVID-19 samples. Nucleic acid was either cDNA or gDNA, and it came from T cells, B-cell-depleted T cells, or PBMCs.

Seattle's enrolled individuals joined amid active infection and were then monitored longitudinally. Germline CDR1 and CDR2: SGHNT and YYREEE (reference sequence). The CDR3 is 14 amino acids. The trim removed 6 bases at V and 3 bases at J, leaving 7 bases unmatched. Original handling: Nucleated cell counts were estimated from reference gene primer amplification. Profiling relied on immunoSEQ multiplex PCR, and the TCRdb table lists in-frame clones only, not all of them. That table gives V, J and clone size, and the DNA gave D and trimming. The repertoire includes 150,000 to 250,000 clones, roughly 80% of them detected once, and over 5% sits in the top ten.

The clonotype comes from a woman between 35 and 50 years old with COVID-19, enrolled during active disease. The genes are TRBV5-4 and TRBJ2-7, with 9 bases identical to TRBD2. Sequenced sample: peripheral blood. CDR3: CASNLAGDHYEQYF. The CDR3 region has the DNA TGTGCCAGCAACTTAGCGGGAGATCACTACGAGCAGTACTTC.